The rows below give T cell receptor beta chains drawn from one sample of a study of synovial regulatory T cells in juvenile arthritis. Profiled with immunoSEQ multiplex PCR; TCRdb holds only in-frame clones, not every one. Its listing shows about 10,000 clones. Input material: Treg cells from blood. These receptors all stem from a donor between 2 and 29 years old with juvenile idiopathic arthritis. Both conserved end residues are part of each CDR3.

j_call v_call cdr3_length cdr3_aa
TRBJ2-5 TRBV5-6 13 CASSLGGRETQYF
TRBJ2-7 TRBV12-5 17 CASGLVLHPYDSYEQYF
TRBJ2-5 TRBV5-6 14 CASRTRTAKETQYF
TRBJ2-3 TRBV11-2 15 CASNPGTFSLDTQYF
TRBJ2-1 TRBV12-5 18 CASGLEGRSFSYYNEQFF
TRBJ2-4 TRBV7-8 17 CASSLGGLAGARNIQYF
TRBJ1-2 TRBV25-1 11 CASRGVYGYTF
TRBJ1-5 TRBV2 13 CASRGDYDQPQHF
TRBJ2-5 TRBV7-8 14 CASRGLAGGVTQYF
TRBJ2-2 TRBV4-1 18 CASSQEGGGVPVTGELFF
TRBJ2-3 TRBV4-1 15 CASSLFASFPDTQYF
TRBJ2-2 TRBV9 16 CASSPGTSGNTGELFF
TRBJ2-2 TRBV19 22 CASSILKGGLAGGPHRVGELFF
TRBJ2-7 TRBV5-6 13 CASSLAGTYEQYF
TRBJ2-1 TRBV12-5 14 CATLGADSYNEQFF
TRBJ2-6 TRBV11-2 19 CASSLFRASGNSGANVLTF
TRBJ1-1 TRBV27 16 CASSLMGGLRNTEAFF
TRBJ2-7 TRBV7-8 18 CASSLLRTGTTLSYEQYF
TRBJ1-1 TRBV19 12 CASTFGGGRAFF
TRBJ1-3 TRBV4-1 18 CASSQDTTGITSGNTIYF
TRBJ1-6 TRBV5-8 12 CASSWGTSPLHF
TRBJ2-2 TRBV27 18 CASSSRPRQGLNTGELFF
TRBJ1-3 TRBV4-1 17 CASSLGGRASSGNTIYF
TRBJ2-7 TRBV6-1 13 CASSLQRVLGQYF
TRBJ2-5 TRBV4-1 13 CASSWDRGYEQYF
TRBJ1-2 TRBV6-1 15 CAIYVGTGSPYGYTF
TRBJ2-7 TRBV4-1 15 CASSQDEADTYEQYF
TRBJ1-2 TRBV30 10 CAWSGNGYTF
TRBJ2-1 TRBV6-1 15 CASRTHQRSYNEQFF
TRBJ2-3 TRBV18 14 CASSPLRGTDTQYF
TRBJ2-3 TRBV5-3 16 CARSLGPGTLGDTQYF
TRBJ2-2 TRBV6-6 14 CASLLWAFTGELFF
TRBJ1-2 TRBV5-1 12 CASSFDRHGYTF
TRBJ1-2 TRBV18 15 CASSPTAGLWDGYTF
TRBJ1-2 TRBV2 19 CASSASLPGRQVIPSGYTF
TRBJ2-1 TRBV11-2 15 CASSLVGNAYNEQFF
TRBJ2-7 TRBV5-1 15 CASSWEAGGFPEQYF
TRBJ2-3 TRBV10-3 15 CAISGSGGSTDTQYF
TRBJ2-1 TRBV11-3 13 CASSLVTQGEQFF
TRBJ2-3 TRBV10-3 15 CATGTAESITDTQYF
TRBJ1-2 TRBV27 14 CASSTRGADYGYTF